Sequencing of this T cell receptor (beta chain) was carried out in a study of T cell repertoires in cytomegalovirus infection. Study as a whole: Public TCR beta signature analysis indicated the presence of both CMV infection and matching HLA type.

In germline, CDR1 is MNHEY, CDR2 SVGAGI. V lost 2 bases, J lost 12 bases, and 12 bases stayed unmatched. CDR3 length equals 14 residues. A remark on this clonotype: Its antigen is unknown.

One entry per CDR3 protein results from TCRdb running MiXCR on the reads. This sample has some 920,000 distinct CDR3 sequences, with around 29% found just once. The V gene is TRBV6-5, the J gene TRBJ1-1, with TRBD1 matching 7 bases. This specimen consisted of cultured CD8+ T cells from PBMCs, obtained from culture after CMV antigen stimulation. The receptor was derived from a human donor in good health (CMV status not recorded). Some clones in this sample may be carry-over from other donors' samples. The chain's CDR3 is CASSYAGTVLYPFF. The CDR3 DNA reads TGTGCCAGCAGTTACGCAGGGACAGTGTTGTATCCTTTCTTT.